Listed below are T cell receptor beta chains from one sample, sequenced in a study of cytomegalovirus exposure and HLA in healthy donors. Measured with immunoSEQ multiplex PCR; TCRdb has only the in-frame clones, and not every one. The sample lists under 200,000 clones; under 80% were seen once. Sequencing was done on a sample of PBMCs. These receptors were taken from a female donor in good health and CMV-seronegative. Both conserved end residues are part of each CDR3. The D gene is left open where the match is weak. Size is stated for part of the rows, as once, few or many counts, or as a class when the clone is expanded.

v_call	clone_size	j_call	d_call	cdr3_length	cdr3_nt	cdr3_aa
TRBV7-2	NA	TRBJ1-2	TRBD1	13	TGTGCCAGCAGCAAAGGACAGGGCTATGGCTACACCTTC	CASSKGQGYGYTF
TRBV28	NA	TRBJ2-7	TRBD2	15	TGTGCCAGCAGTTCGGGACTAGCGGTGCCCTACGAGCAGTACTTC	CASSSGLAVPYEQYF
TRBV4-1	NA	TRBJ2-6	NA	19	TGCGCCAGCAGCCAAGGATTGTTAGGGGCCAGCTCTGGGGCCAACGTCCTGACTTTC	CASSQGLLGASSGANVLTF
TRBV18	few	TRBJ1-1	TRBD1	14	TGTGCCAGCTCACTTAGACAGGGATTCGCTGAAGCTTTCTTT	CASSLRQGFAEAFF
TRBV6-5	few	TRBJ2-4	TRBD1	14	TGTGCCAGCACCTCGGACAGGGGCAAAAACATTCAGTACTTC	CASTSDRGKNIQYF
TRBV7-9	NA	TRBJ1-1	NA	14	TGTGCCAGCAGCCCGGGAGTGGGGGGCACTGAAGCTTTCTTT	CASSPGVGGTEAFF
TRBV28	NA	TRBJ2-7	TRBD1	15	TGTGCCAGCAGTTGGGGGACAGGGGGTTGGTACGAGCAGTACTTC	CASSWGTGGWYEQYF
TRBV7-2	NA	TRBJ1-5	TRBD1	15	TGTGCCAGCAGCTTACACGGGACAGGGGGTCAGCCCCAGCATTTT	CASSLHGTGGQPQHF
TRBV28	NA	TRBJ1-1	NA	13	TGTGCCAGCAGTTTCGGGGGGGGTATAAAAGCTTTCTTT	CASSFGGGIKAFF
TRBV6-5	NA	TRBJ2-7	NA	15	TGTGCCAGCAGTTACTCACCGGACAGCTCCTACGAGCAGTACTTC	CASSYSPDSSYEQYF
TRBV6-6	NA	TRBJ2-7	TRBD1	15	TGTGCCAGCAGTTTCGCAGACAGGGATGTCGACGAGCAGTACTTC	CASSFADRDVDEQYF
TRBV5-1	few	TRBJ2-7	TRBD1	15	TGCGCCAGCAGTGCGACGACAGGGGGCTCCTACGAGCAGTACTTC	CASSATTGGSYEQYF
TRBV29-1	NA	TRBJ2-3	TRBD2	14	TGCAGCGTTCGGACTAGCGGGAGGACAGATACGCAGTATTTT	CSVRTSGRTDTQYF
TRBV5-6	NA	TRBJ2-7	NA	13	TGTGCCAGCAGCTTCGGTAGCGGCTACGAGCAGTACTTC	CASSFGSGYEQYF
TRBV4-3	NA	TRBJ2-5	TRBD1	15	TGCGCCAGCAGCGTAATGGGACAGGGGGTAGAGACCCAGTACTTC	CASSVMGQGVETQYF
TRBV21-1	NA	TRBJ1-5	NA	17	TGTGCCAGCAGCAAAGTCGAGGGGGCCATTGGCAATCAGCCCCAGCATTTT	CASSKVEGAIGNQPQHF
TRBV7-8	NA	TRBJ1-6	NA	14	TGTGCCAGCAGCCCGCTCCAGCGTAGTTCACCCCTCCACTTT	CASSPLQRSSPLHF
TRBV28	NA	TRBJ2-5	TRBD1	15	TGTGCCAGCAGTAGCTCGGACAGGCGCCCCGAGACCCAGTACTTC	CASSSSDRRPETQYF
TRBV6-6	NA	TRBJ2-2	TRBD1	16	TGTGCCAGCAGTCAACCTCGGACAGGGAGCACCGGGGAGCTGTTTTTT	CASSQPRTGSTGELFF
TRBV28	NA	TRBJ1-2	NA	11	TGTGCCAGCGGCGGGGTCCGGGGCTACACCTTC	CASGGVRGYTF
TRBV30	once	TRBJ1-1	NA	17	TGTGCCTGGAGTGTGATTGCTAGGGGCCTCTCGAACACTGAAGCTTTCTTT	CAWSVIARGLSNTEAFF
TRBV7-3	NA	TRBJ2-5	TRBD2	16	TGTGCCAGCAGCCCGGGACTAGCGGGGGTTGTAGAGACCCAGTACTTC	CASSPGLAGVVETQYF
TRBV7-3	NA	TRBJ2-1	TRBD1	14	TGTGCCAGCAGCTTCAGTCCACAGGGGTATGAGCAGTTCTTC	CASSFSPQGYEQFF
TRBV11-2	NA	TRBJ1-5	NA	15	TGTGCCAGCAGCTTAGAGGGGGCGAGCAATCAGCCCCAGCATTTT	CASSLEGASNQPQHF
TRBV7-2	NA	TRBJ2-1	NA	15	TGTGCCAGCAGCTGGACACTGAGCTCCTACAATGAGCAGTTCTTC	CASSWTLSSYNEQFF
TRBV7-2	NA	TRBJ2-1	TRBD2	15	TGTGCCAGCAGTCCCTCGGCGGGGGCCTACAATGAGCAGTTCTTC	CASSPSAGAYNEQFF
TRBV5-8	few	TRBJ2-3	TRBD2	17	TGTGCCAGCAGTTTGGGACTAGCGGGAGTTGAAACAGATACGCAGTATTTT	CASSLGLAGVETDTQYF
TRBV5-1	NA	TRBJ1-1	TRBD1	16	TGCGCCAGCAGCTCCTCTTCAGGGACAGGGAACACTGAAGCTTTCTTT	CASSSSSGTGNTEAFF
TRBV29-1	NA	TRBJ2-7	TRBD2	14	TGCAGCGTTGAGGGCCTAGCGGCGACCTACGAGCAGTACTTC	CSVEGLAATYEQYF
TRBV6-4	NA	TRBJ1-2	NA	14	TGTGCCAGCAGTGAAGACAGTTCCCTCTATGGCTACACCTTC	CASSEDSSLYGYTF
TRBV4-3	NA	TRBJ2-1	NA	17	TGCGCCAGCAGCCAAGAGCCGGGACTTAACATCTACAATGAGCAGTTCTTC	CASSQEPGLNIYNEQFF
TRBV7-6	NA	TRBJ1-2	NA	15	TGTGCCAGCAGCTTAGAGGCAGGGGTTGACTATGGCTACACCTTC	CASSLEAGVDYGYTF
TRBV29-1	NA	TRBJ1-4	NA	13	TGCAGCGTTGGGGGCTGGGGTAATGAAAAACTGTTTTTT	CSVGGWGNEKLFF
TRBV28	NA	TRBJ1-1	NA	14	TGTGCCAGAAGTTTTACGACAGAGAACACTGAAGCTTTCTTT	CARSFTTENTEAFF
TRBV4-3	NA	TRBJ2-1	TRBD2	18	TGCGCCAGCAGCCAAGACGGTAGCGGGGGGCATACATACAATGAGCAGTTCTTC	CASSQDGSGGHTYNEQFF
TRBV19	NA	TRBJ2-7	NA	13	TGTGCCAGTAGTCTTGACATTTACTACGAGCAGTACTTC	CASSLDIYYEQYF
TRBV28	NA	TRBJ2-3	NA	15	TGTGCCAGCAGGCCCTCTCGCGGGGTCACAGATACGCAGTATTTT	CASRPSRGVTDTQYF
TRBV19	NA	TRBJ1-2	TRBD1	15	TGTGCCACCATGGACAGGGCCTCTCCCCATTATGGCTACACCTTC	CATMDRASPHYGYTF
TRBV7-6	NA	TRBJ1-2	NA	14	TGTGCCAGCAGCTTAGACCCGAGCTCCTATGGCTACACCTTC	CASSLDPSSYGYTF
TRBV9	NA	TRBJ1-2	NA	13	TGTGCCAGCAGCGCACAGGGTCGGGGCGGCTACACCTTC	CASSAQGRGGYTF
TRBV7-9	few	TRBJ1-1	NA	12	TGTTCCAGCAGCCCGACGGGGACAGAAGCTTTCTTT	CSSSPTGTEAFF
TRBV11-2	NA	TRBJ2-7	NA	14	TGTGCCAGCAGCTTAAGGCGGAGCCCCTACGAGCAGTACTTC	CASSLRRSPYEQYF
TRBV5-1	NA	TRBJ2-7	TRBD2	14	TGCGCCAGCAGCTTTAGCGGGAGGGCCTACGAGCAGTACTTC	CASSFSGRAYEQYF
TRBV19	NA	TRBJ2-7	NA	13	TGTGCCAGTAGTCGGACCCCGGGGGACGAGCAGTACTTC	CASSRTPGDEQYF
TRBV10-1	NA	TRBJ2-7	TRBD1	14	TGCGCCAGCCTACCGGGACAGGCCTCCTACGAGCAGTACTTC	CASLPGQASYEQYF
TRBV15	once	TRBJ1-6	NA	14	TGTGCCACCAGCGGGGCCCGCGAAAATTCACCCCTCCACTTT	CATSGARENSPLHF
TRBV7-9	NA	TRBJ2-5	NA	13	TGTGCCAGCAGCGAACAGCCCCAAGGGACCCAGTACTTC	CASSEQPQGTQYF
TRBV19	once	TRBJ1-1	NA	13	TGTGCCAGTAGCATCCAGGGGTTCACTGAAGCTTTCTTT	CASSIQGFTEAFF
TRBV5-8	NA	TRBJ1-2	NA	16	TGTGCCAGCAGCCGCGGTTCGGGGTTTTTCGACTATGGCTACACCTTC	CASSRGSGFFDYGYTF
TRBV18	once	TRBJ1-5	NA	14	TGTGCCAGCTCAAAATCGGGGGACGATCAGCCCCAGCATTTT	CASSKSGDDQPQHF
TRBV7-2	NA	TRBJ1-2	NA	13	TGTGCCAGCAGCTTACAGGGTCCCTATGGCTACACCTTC	CASSLQGPYGYTF
TRBV19	NA	TRBJ1-5	TRBD1	14	TGTGCCAGTAGTAAAGACAGGGGGAATCAGCCCCAGCATTTT	CASSKDRGNQPQHF
TRBV7-9	few	TRBJ1-4	TRBD1	15	TGTGCCAGCAGACGTATCGGACAGGGCCCTGAAAAACTGTTTTTT	CASRRIGQGPEKLFF
TRBV4-2	NA	TRBJ1-5	NA	14	TGTGCCAGCAGCCTCAGATATAGCAATCAGCCCCAGCATTTT	CASSLRYSNQPQHF